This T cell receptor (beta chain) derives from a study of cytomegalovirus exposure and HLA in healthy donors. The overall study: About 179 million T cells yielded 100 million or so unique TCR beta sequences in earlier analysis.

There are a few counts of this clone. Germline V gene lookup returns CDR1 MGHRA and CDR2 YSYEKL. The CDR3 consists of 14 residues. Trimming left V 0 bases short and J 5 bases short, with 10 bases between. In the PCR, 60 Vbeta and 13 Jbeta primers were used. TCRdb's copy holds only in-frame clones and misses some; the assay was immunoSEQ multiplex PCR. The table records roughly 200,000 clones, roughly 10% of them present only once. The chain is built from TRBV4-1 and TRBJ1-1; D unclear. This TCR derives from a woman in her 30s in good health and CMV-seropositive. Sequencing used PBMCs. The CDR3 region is CASSQDLRRTEAFF. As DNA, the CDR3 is TGCGCCAGCAGCCAAGATCTAAGGCGGACTGAAGCTTTCTTT.